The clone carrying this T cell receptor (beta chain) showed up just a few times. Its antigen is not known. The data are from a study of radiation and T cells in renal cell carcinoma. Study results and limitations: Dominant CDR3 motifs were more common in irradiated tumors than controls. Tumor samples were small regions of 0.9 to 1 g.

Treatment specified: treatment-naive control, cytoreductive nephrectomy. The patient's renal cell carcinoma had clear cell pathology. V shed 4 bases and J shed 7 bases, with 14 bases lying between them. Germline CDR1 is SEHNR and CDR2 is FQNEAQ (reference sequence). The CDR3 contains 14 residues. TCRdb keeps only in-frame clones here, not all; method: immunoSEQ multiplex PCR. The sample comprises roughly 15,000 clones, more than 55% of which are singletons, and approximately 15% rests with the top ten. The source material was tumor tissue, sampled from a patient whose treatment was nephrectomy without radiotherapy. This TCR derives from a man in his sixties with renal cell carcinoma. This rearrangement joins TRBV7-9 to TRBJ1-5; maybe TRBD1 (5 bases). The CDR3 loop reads CASSSIQAGQPQHF. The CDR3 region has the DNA TGTGCCAGCAGCTCCATACAGGCAGGGCAGCCCCAGCATTTT.